The clone carrying this TCR beta chain was found a few times. Antigen specificity is unknown. This may be a read error, as it is one base from a much larger clone. The data derive from a study of T cells in Graves' hyperthyroidism and ophthalmopathy. Researchers barred patients who had uncontrolled infection, other autoimmune disease, pregnancy or lactation. This CDR3 contains 13 residues. RNA transcripts served as the template for amplifying TCR beta CDR3 regions. When the TCR CDR3 underwent first-round RT-PCR, the HTBI primer set was used. In TCRdb, the multiplex PCR reads were re-called with MiXCR into one record per CDR3 protein. The sample includes more than 450,000 distinct CDR3 sequences, just under 20% seen only once; the top ten take roughly 44%. Study results and limitations: Researchers found most expanded thyroid clonotypes above 0.001 in blood as well.

The chain employs TRBV12-3 or TRBV12-4 and TRBJ1-1; D unclear. The sample was blood. The receptor's source is a man aged 35 to 55 with Graves' ophthalmopathy. Here the CDR3 DNA reads TGTGCCAGCAATTTAGAGAGGGCTACTGAAGCTTTCTTT. Its protein is CASNLERATEAFF.